The 28 T cell receptor beta chains below come from one sample, sequenced in a study of T cell responses to AZD1222 COVID-19 vaccine. Only in-frame clones appear in the TCRdb table, and some are missing; sequencing was by immunoSEQ multiplex PCR. Among about 110,000 clones, around 84% were seen once, and the ten largest hold about 7.8%. The starting material was peripheral blood, obtained on day 0 of AZD1222 vaccination. Source of these receptors: an adult in good health.

V and J are TRBV28 and TRBJ2-1; 7 nucleotides agree with TRBD1. The V gene's germline CDR1 is MDHEN and CDR2 SYDVKM. V dropped 3 bases and J dropped 0; count of bases not matched to a gene: 2. CDR3 length: 15 residues. The CDR3: CASSFRQGSYNEQFF. In DNA form, the CDR3 reads TGTGCCAGCAGTTTTCGACAGGGCTCCTACAATGAGCAGTTCTTC.

The chain recombines TRBV2 with TRBJ2-5; no clear D gene. From germline, CDR1 is SNHLY and CDR2 FYNNEI. V lost 4 bases to trimming and J lost 0 bases, with 6 bases between them. This CDR3 comprises 13 residues. Written as DNA, the CDR3 is TGTGCCAGCAGTGGGGAAAACCAAGAGACCCAGTACTTC. This codes for CASSGENQETQYF.

This chain connects TRBV19 to TRBJ2-1; D remains unclear. V lost 4 bases to trimming and J lost 7 bases, with 14 bases between them. In germline, CDR1 is LNHDA, CDR2 SQIVND (reference sequence). This CDR3 is built from 14 residues. In nucleotides, the CDR3 is TGTGCCAGTAGTAGGCAGACGAGCGCTAATGAGCAGTTCTTC. Its translation is CASSRQTSANEQFF. Full variable domain (remainder filled in from reference TRBV19 and TRBJ2-1): DGGITQSPKYLFRKEGQNVTLSCEQNLNHDAMYWYRQDPGQGLRLIYYSQIVNDFQKGDIAEGYSVSREKKESFPLTVTSAQKNPTAFYLCASSRQTSANEQFFGPGTRLTVL.

The chain links TRBV24-1 to TRBJ2-3, with D possibly called TRBD1 or TRBD2 (5 bases each). This CDR3 is built from 15 residues. V dropped 7 bases and J dropped 5 bases, with 18 bases sitting between them. CDR1 is KGHDR and CDR2 is SFDVKD in the germline V gene. CDR3 DNA sequence: TGTGCCACCAGCCCCCGGGACCGCAATTTAGATACGCAGTATTTT. It translates to CATSPRDRNLDTQYF.

The rearrangement links TRBV21-1 to TRBJ2-7; TRBD1, the table's D call, lacks a check against the DNA. TRBV21-1 constitutes a pseudogene. The CDR3 is made up of 17 amino acids. The CDR3 sequence is CASLGMGPQAGAYEQYF. In DNA, the CDR3 is TGTGCCAGCTTGGGTATGGGCCCACAGGCCGGAGCCTACGAGCAGTACTTC.

The rearrangement joins TRBV6-6 to TRBJ2-3, with TRBD1 matching 8 bases. V shed 2 bases, J shed 4 bases, and the junction held 5 bases outside the gene matches. CDR1 and CDR2 (germline): MNHNY, SVGAGI (reference sequence). The CDR3 is 15 residues long. The CDR3 DNA reads as TGTGCCAGCAGTTACACGCAGGGGGCCGCAGATACGCAGTATTTT. Translating it yields CASSYTQGAADTQYF.

J is TRBJ2-7 and V is TRBV6-6; 13 bases match TRBD2. After removal of 4 bases from V and 6 bases from J, the junction contained 6 bases not matched to a gene. Germline loops: CDR1 MNHNY, CDR2 SVGAGI (reference sequence). The CDR3 runs 15 residues. The CDR3 sequence: CASSSRTSGRLEQYF. In DNA form, the CDR3 reads TGTGCCAGCAGTTCTCGGACTAGCGGGAGACTCGAGCAGTACTTC.

The chain combines TRBV4-1 with TRBJ2-7; 9 bases align to TRBD2. Germline loops: CDR1 MGHRA, CDR2 YSYEKL. The CDR3 runs to 14 residues. Trimming at V came to 4 bases and at J to 6 bases, leaving 7 bases not matched to a gene. CDR3 in DNA: TGCGCCAGCAGCCCCCCGGGACTAGCCCTCGAGCAGTACTTC. Translation gives CASSPPGLALEQYF.

This chain links TRBV30 with TRBJ2-7; unclear D gene. Germline CDR1 and CDR2: GTSNPN and SVGIG (reference sequence). This CDR3 spans 13 amino acids. Trimming removed 3 bases from V and 1 base from J, with 10 bases in between. The CDR3, as DNA: TGTGCCTGGAGGGTGCTGGGGTCCTACGAGCAGTACTTC. This gives the protein CAWRVLGSYEQYF.

CDR3: CASSLGLAVYNEQFF. In nucleotides, the CDR3 is TGTGCCAGCAGCTTGGGGCTAGCGGTGTACAATGAGCAGTTCTTC. This rearrangement joins TRBV5-5 to TRBJ2-1; 7 nucleotides match TRBD2. There are 15 residues in the CDR3. The V and J ends lost 0 bases and 4 bases, in that order; junction bases with no gene match: 4. Germline V lookup: CDR1 SGHKS, CDR2 YYEKEE (reference sequence).

The gene calls are TRBV10-2 and TRBJ1-2, with unresolved D. Germline CDR1 reads WSHSY; CDR2 reads SAAADI. V was cut by 0 bases and J by 4 bases, with 6 bases left in between. The CDR3 has 13 amino acids. DNA of the CDR3: TGCGCCAGCAGTGAGTCCCCCCCCTATGGCTACACCTTC. It codes for CASSESPPYGYTF.

This chain joins TRBV11-1 and TRBJ1-3; weak D call: TRBD1 (6 bases). Germline V gene data show CDR1 as SGHAT and CDR2 as FQDESV (reference sequence). The CDR3 extends over 15 amino acids. V lost 4 bases and J lost 6, with 16 bases in between. As DNA, the CDR3 is TGTGCCAGCAGCTCAAGGATCAGGACAGAAAACACCATATATTTT. This codes for CASSSRIRTENTIYF.

The CDR3 protein is CASSQRPGTGRETQYF. DNA of the CDR3: TGTGCCAGCAGCCAGCGGCCCGGGACAGGTAGAGAGACCCAGTACTTC. V usage is TRBV7-6 and J usage is TRBJ2-5; 8 bases agree with TRBD1. The CDR3 has 16 residues. V lost 5 bases, J lost 4 bases, and 12 bases stayed unmatched. Germline V CDR1 and CDR2: SGHVS, FNYEAQ.

This chain links TRBV7-2 with TRBJ2-1, with 8 bases aligning to TRBD1. From germline, CDR1 is SGHTA and CDR2 FQGNSA. The CDR3 has 14 residues. V shed 3 bases and J 5 bases; nucleotides not matched to a gene: 3. This CDR3 is CASSLGQANNEQFF. CDR3 in DNA: TGTGCCAGCAGCTTGGGACAGGCCAACAATGAGCAGTTCTTC.

Only a few counts were recorded for this clone. The chain is built from TRBV28 and TRBJ1-1; D might be TRBD1 (6 bases). The germline gives CDR1 MDHEN, CDR2 SYDVKM. V shed 6 bases and J shed 4 bases, with 15 bases lying between them. CDR3 length equals 14 residues. CDR3 sequence: CASSTGISVTEAFF. CDR3 bases: TGTGCCAGCAGCACAGGGATAAGTGTCACTGAAGCTTTCTTT.

The V and J genes are TRBV11-2 and TRBJ2-1; D remains unclear. The CDR3 length is 16 residues. In germline, CDR1 is SGHAT, CDR2 FQNNGV. V gave up 2 bases and J gave up 5 bases, with 16 bases separating them. The CDR3 region is CASSLRGVPFDNEQFF. CDR3 coding DNA: TGTGCCAGCAGCTTACGAGGAGTCCCTTTTGACAATGAGCAGTTCTTC.

The chain joins TRBV7-2 to TRBJ1-1, with a possible D match to TRBD1 (6 bases). V was clipped by 3 bases and J by 1 base, with 9 bases between them. The V gene's germline CDR1 is SGHTA and CDR2 FQGNSA. CDR3 length: 14 residues. Here the CDR3 DNA reads TGTGCCAGCAGCTTCACAGGGTCGAACACTGAAGCTTTCTTT. Translating it yields CASSFTGSNTEAFF.

The chain is built from TRBV6-2 or TRBV6-3 and TRBJ1-5; a weak D match, TRBD1 (5 bases). In germline, CDR1 is MNHEY, CDR2 SVGEGT. Trimming shortened V by 2 bases and J by 0 bases, and 8 bases separated the two germline ends. The CDR3 totals 15 residues. In DNA, the CDR3 is TGTGCCAGCAGTTACCGGGGGGATAGCAATCAGCCCCAGCATTTT. The encoded protein is CASSYRGDSNQPQHF.

This sequence joins TRBV19 and TRBJ1-5; D unresolved. CDR1 and CDR2 from the germline V gene are LNHDA and SQIVND (reference sequence). With 6 bases removed from V and 3 bases from J, the gap between germline ends came to 12 bases. The CDR3 consists of 14 residues. CDR3 in amino acids: CASSPSPNNQPQHF. The CDR3 DNA is TGTGCCAGTAGCCCGTCCCCGAACAATCAGCCCCAGCATTTT.

J is TRBJ2-3 and V is TRBV3-1 (or the pseudogene TRBV3-2); 8 bases line up with TRBD2. J gave up 3 bases and V 4 bases, and 6 bases lay outside the gene matches. Germline CDR1 LGHDT, CDR2 YNNKEL (reference sequence). CDR3 length: 15 residues. The CDR3 DNA is TGTGCCAGCAGCCTCCAGCGGGGGCAAACAGATACGCAGTATTTT. Protein: CASSLQRGQTDTQYF.

The gene calls are TRBV29-1 and TRBJ2-1; 10 positions agree with TRBD2. This CDR3 region has 15 residues. Per germline, CDR1 SQVTM and CDR2 ANQGSEA. The V and J ends lost 1 base and 7 bases, in that order; junction bases with no gene match: 7. The CDR3 DNA sequence: TGCAGCGTTGAAGCTAGGGGACTAGCGTATAATGAGCAGTTCTTC. Encoded protein: CSVEARGLAYNEQFF.

V usage is TRBV3-1 (or the pseudogene TRBV3-2) and J usage is TRBJ2-7; D is unresolved. The ends were cut back, 1 base at V and 4 bases at J, with 5 bases in the middle. The germline gives CDR1 LGHDT, CDR2 YNNKEL (reference sequence). The CDR3 extends over 12 amino acids. The CDR3 here is CASSQVGYEQYF. Here the CDR3 DNA reads TGTGCCAGCAGCCAAGTTGGATACGAGCAGTACTTC.

Only one count was recorded for this clone. The chain links TRBV10-3 to TRBJ2-1; no reliable D call. This CDR3 is built from 14 residues. Trimming removed 3 bases from V and 0 bases from J, with 6 bases in between. The germline V gene encodes CDR1 ENHRY and CDR2 SYGVKD. CDR3 sequence (DNA): TGTGCCATCAGTGATGGGGTCTCCTACAATGAGCAGTTCTTC. It yields the protein CAISDGVSYNEQFF.

Remarks on this clone: The sample carries other DNA sequences with the same CDR3. This sequence joins TRBV5-1 and TRBJ1-3; no clear D gene. There are 15 residues in the CDR3. Trimming removed 0 bases from V and 0 bases from J, with 7 bases in between. Germline V lookup: CDR1 SGHRS, CDR2 YFSETQ. CDR3 protein: CASSLDGSSGNTIYF. The DNA for the CDR3 is TGCGCCAGCAGCTTGGATGGCTCCTCTGGAAACACCATATATTTT.

V gene TRBV5-1 combines with J gene TRBJ2-7, with D maybe TRBD1 (5 bases). V gave up 3 bases and J gave up 2 bases, with 6 bases separating them. The CDR3 totals 12 residues. Germline V gene lookup returns CDR1 SGHRS and CDR2 YFSETQ. The CDR3 DNA follows: TGCGCCAGCAGCTCGGACACCTACGAGCAGTACTTC. Protein product: CASSSDTYEQYF.

J is TRBJ2-2 and V is TRBV3-1 (or the pseudogene TRBV3-2), with TRBD1 matching over 7 bases. Trimming cost V 4 bases and J 6 bases; bases outside gene matches: 8. Germline values: CDR1 LGHDT, CDR2 YNNKEL (reference sequence). This CDR3 is built from 15 residues. The CDR3 loop reads CASSPDRAISGELFF. The CDR3 DNA sequence: TGTGCCAGCAGCCCTGACAGGGCGATTTCCGGGGAGCTGTTTTTT.

V and J are TRBV5-4 and TRBJ2-2; D may correspond to TRBD1 or TRBD2 (5 bases each). There are 14 residues in the CDR3. The V gene's germline CDR1 is SGHNT and CDR2 YYREEE (reference sequence). V was clipped by 0 bases and J by 7 bases, with 10 bases between them. The CDR3 loop is CASSLAEGIGELFF. The CDR3 DNA reads as TGTGCCAGCAGCTTGGCCGAGGGGATCGGGGAGCTGTTTTTT.

There are a few counts of this clone. The genes are TRBV6-5 and TRBJ2-7; D may be TRBD1 or TRBD2 (5 bases each). The CDR3 runs to 14 residues. Germline CDR1 is MNHEY and CDR2 is SVGAGI. The V and J ends lost 8 bases and 8 bases respectively, with 22 bases between them. DNA for the CDR3: TGTGCCAGCGGTTCCCGGGGACCTAACCCTCAGCAGTACTTC. Translation: CASGSRGPNPQQYF.